The 13 T cell receptor beta chains in this list originate from one sample, sequenced in a study of T cell repertoires in cytomegalovirus infection. TCRdb re-called the reads through MiXCR, storing one row per CDR3 protein. Here the sample spans fewer than 300,000 distinct CDR3 sequences, roughly a quarter being singletons. Material: PBMCs. Receptor source: a human donor in good health (CMV status not recorded). Some clones in this sample may be carry-over from other donors' samples.

There are a few counts of this clonotype. This rearrangement joins TRBV5-5 to TRBJ2-5, with 9 bases lining up with TRBD2. Unmatched junction bases numbered 14, after V lost 9 bases and J lost 2 bases. The CDR3 loop spans 16 amino acids. Germline loops: CDR1 SGHKS, CDR2 YYEKEE (reference sequence). This CDR3 is CATSRGTAGGQETQYF. CDR3 sequence (DNA): TGTGCCACCTCAAGGGGTACAGCGGGGGGTCAAGAGACCCAGTACTTC.

This clonotype was seen only a few times. This chain uses TRBV20-1 with TRBJ1-3, with D hard to call. V was shortened by 2 bases and J by 4 bases, with 9 bases between the two germline ends. The V gene's germline CDR1 is DFQATT and CDR2 SNEGSKA (reference sequence). The CDR3 has 13 amino acids. The CDR3 DNA sequence: TGCAGTGCTAGACAACCCGGAGGAAACACCATATATTTT. Translation gives CSARQPGGNTIYF.

V gene TRBV28 combines with J gene TRBJ2-2, with 10 nucleotides matching TRBD2. After removal of 7 bases from V and 7 bases from J, the junction contained 12 bases not matched to a gene. The V gene's germline CDR1 is MDHEN and CDR2 SYDVKM. The CDR3 loop spans 16 amino acids. CDR3 in DNA: TGTGCCAGCACCTTGAAGTCTAGCGGGAGATTCGGGGAGCTGTTTTTT. Encoded protein: CASTLKSSGRFGELFF.

Notes on this clonotype: This may come from a read error, since a much larger clone is one base off. The chain has TRBV7-2 and TRBJ1-5; unclear D gene. The CDR3 spans 18 residues. Germline CDR1 is SGHTA and CDR2 is FQGNSA. The CDR3 region has the DNA TGTGCCAGCAGCTTAGAAAGCGTCGGGCGGGCGGGCAATCAGTCCCAGCATTTT. It codes for CASSLESVGRAGNQSQHF.

This rearrangement joins TRBV7-6 to TRBJ2-1; no clear D. With 4 bases removed from V and 6 bases from J, the gap between germline ends came to 7 bases. Germline loops: CDR1 SGHVS, CDR2 FNYEAQ. This CDR3 comprises 12 residues. The CDR3 loop reads CASSSFFNEQFF. In DNA form, the CDR3 reads TGTGCCAGCAGCTCCTTTTTCAATGAGCAGTTCTTC.

This clonotype was seen a few times. This chain joins TRBV9 and TRBJ1-1, with D uncertain. V was pared by 8 bases and J by 7 bases, with 21 bases between. Germline V gene sequence: CDR1 SGDLS, CDR2 YYNGEE. There are 14 residues in the CDR3. The CDR3 region is CASSARTALGEAFF. In DNA, the CDR3 is TGTGCCAGTTCGGCGAGAACAGCCCTGGGTGAAGCTTTCTTT.

This chain connects TRBV19 to TRBJ2-7; D might be TRBD1 (6 bases). Germline V gene data show CDR1 as LNHDA and CDR2 as SQIVND (reference sequence). The CDR3 totals 13 residues. V was cut by 8 bases and J by 2 bases, with 13 bases left in between. DNA of the CDR3: TGTGCCAGTGGTCGGACAGAGACCTACGAGCAGTACTTC. Translating gives CASGRTETYEQYF.

V and J are TRBV5-1 and TRBJ1-6; TRBD1 matches at 8 bases. Germline V gene sequence: CDR1 SGHRS, CDR2 YFSETQ. This CDR3 has 17 amino acids. The V gene end was trimmed by 3 bases and the J gene end by 6 bases; junction bases not matched to a gene: 11. CDR3 DNA sequence: TGCGCCAGCAGCTCGGAAGGACAGGGAGTTTTTAATTCACCCCTCCACTTT. As protein: CASSSEGQGVFNSPLHF.

V gene TRBV28 combines with J gene TRBJ1-1; weak D call: TRBD1 (6 bases). The length of the CDR3 is 14 residues. Between the trimmed V and J ends, which lost 9 bases and 0 bases, there was a span of 14 bases. The germline gives CDR1 MDHEN, CDR2 SYDVKM. CDR3 sequence: CASSTGSLNTEAFF. DNA of the CDR3: TGTGCCAGTTCAACAGGGTCCTTGAACACTGAAGCTTTCTTT.

This clonotype was observed a few times. V usage is TRBV7-9 and J usage is TRBJ1-4; TRBD1 aligns across 8 bases. The CDR3 is 15 amino acids. Unmatched junction bases numbered 5, after V lost 5 bases and J lost 3 bases. The germline gives CDR1 SEHNR, CDR2 FQNEAQ (reference sequence). The chain's CDR3 is CASSQGARANEKLFF. The CDR3 DNA reads as TGTGCCAGCAGCCAGGGGGCGAGGGCTAATGAAAAACTGTTTTTT.

Remarks on this clonotype: Mismatch with germline at one junction end may stem from a read error. J is TRBJ2-7 and V is TRBV29-1; D gene ambiguous. CDR1 and CDR2 (germline): SQVTM, ANQGSEA. CDR3 size: 13 residues. Written as DNA, the CDR3 is TGCAGCGTTGGGCAGCGAAACTCCTACGAGCAGTGCTTC. This gives the protein CSVGQRNSYEQCF.

This clonotype has a handful of counts. This chain connects TRBV29-1 to TRBJ2-2; tentative D call: TRBD2 (6 bases). The V end lost 4 bases, the J end lost 0 bases, and 9 bases lay between the germline ends. Germline V gives CDR1 SQVTM, CDR2 ANQGSEA. The CDR3 spans 14 residues. CDR3 region: CSVVREANTGELFF. In nucleotides, the CDR3 is TGCAGCGTTGTGCGGGAAGCGAACACCGGGGAGCTGTTTTTT.

The CDR3 region is CASSLRTGAFF. CDR3 coding DNA: TGTGCCAGCAGCTTACGGACAGGAGCCTTCTTC. The gene calls are TRBV7-8 and TRBJ2-1; 7 bases are shared with TRBD1. V was pared by 2 bases and J by 16 bases, with 5 bases of the junction left unmatched. The CDR3 is made up of 11 amino acids. Germline V gene sequence: CDR1 SGHVS, CDR2 FQNEAQ.